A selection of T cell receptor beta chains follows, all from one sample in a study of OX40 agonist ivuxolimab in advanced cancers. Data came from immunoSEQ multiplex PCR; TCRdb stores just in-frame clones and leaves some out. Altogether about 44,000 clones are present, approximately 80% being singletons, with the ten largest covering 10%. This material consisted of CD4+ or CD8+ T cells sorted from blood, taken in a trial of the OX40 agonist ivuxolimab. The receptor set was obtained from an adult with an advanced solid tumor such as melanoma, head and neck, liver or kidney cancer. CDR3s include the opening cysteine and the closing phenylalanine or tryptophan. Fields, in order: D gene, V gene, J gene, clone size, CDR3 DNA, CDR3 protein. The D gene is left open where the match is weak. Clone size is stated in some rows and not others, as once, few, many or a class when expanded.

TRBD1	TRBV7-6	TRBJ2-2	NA	TGTGCCAGCAGTTCTCGGACAGGGGGCGCGTCCGGGGAGCTGTTTTTT	CASSSRTGGASGELFF
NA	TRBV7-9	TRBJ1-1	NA	TGTGCCAGCAGCTTAGACAGGTGGACTGAAGCTTTCTTT	CASSLDRWTEAFF
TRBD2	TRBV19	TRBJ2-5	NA	TGTGCCAGTAGTCCCGGACTAGTGTCGCGGGACCAAGAGACCCAGTACTTC	CASSPGLVSRDQETQYF
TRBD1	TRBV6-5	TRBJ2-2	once	TGTGCCAGCAAGGGACAGGGGTACGGGGAGCTGTTTTTT	CASKGQGYGELFF
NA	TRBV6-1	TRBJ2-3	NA	TGTGCCAGCACCCGGTCTTTTGGGGGCACAGATACGCAGTATTTT	CASTRSFGGTDTQYF
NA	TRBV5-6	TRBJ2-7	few	TGTGCCAGCAGCTTCCTCTACGAGCAGTACTTC	CASSFLYEQYF
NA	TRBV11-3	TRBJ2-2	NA	TGTGCCAGCAGCTTAGGGACCGGGGAGCTGTTTTTT	CASSLGTGELFF
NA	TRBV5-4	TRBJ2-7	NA	TGTGCCAGCAGCTCGTCTCGGGCCCCCTCCGAGCAGTACTTC	CASSSSRAPSEQYF
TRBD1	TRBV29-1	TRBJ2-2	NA	TGCAGCGCCGAAGGGCCAGGGGGCTACACCGGGGAGCTGTTTTTT	CSAEGPGGYTGELFF
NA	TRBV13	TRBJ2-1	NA	TGTGCCAGCAGCCTCAGGGTAGGTGAGCAGTTCTTC	CASSLRVGEQFF
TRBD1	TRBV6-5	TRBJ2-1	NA	TGTGCCAGCAGTCGGGACAGGGGCCGAGGGTTCTTC	CASSRDRGRGFF
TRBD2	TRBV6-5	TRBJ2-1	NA	TGTGCCAGCAGCTTGTCCCTAGCGGGCGAGCAGTTCTTC	CASSLSLAGEQFF